This entry lists 29 T cell receptor beta chains sequenced from one sample in a study of blood T cell repertoires in COVID-19. Clones were read by immunoSEQ multiplex PCR, and TCRdb kept only the in-frame ones, dropping some. The sample consists of around 100,000 clones, 75% to 90% of them appearing once. Input material: peripheral blood. These TCRs come from a human donor in a cohort sampled during active COVID-19.

The V call is TRBV11-2, the J call TRBJ2-7, with a possible D match to TRBD1 (5 bases). CDR3 length equals 9 residues. With 11 bases removed from V and 5 bases from J, the gap between germline ends came to 7 bases. Germline V lookup: CDR1 SGHAT, CDR2 FQNNGV. The DNA of the CDR3 is TGTGCCTCAGGGAACGAGCAGTACTTC. Protein: CASGNEQYF.

V and J are TRBV7-2 and TRBJ2-2, with D hard to call. V lost 4 bases, J lost 3 bases, and 6 bases lay in between. CDR3 length equals 13 residues. Germline V gene lookup returns CDR1 SGHTA and CDR2 FQGNSA. CDR3: CASSSYYTGELFF. DNA for the CDR3: TGTGCCAGCAGCTCATACTACACCGGGGAGCTGTTTTTT.

This CDR3 reads CASSLGAGGYGNQPQHF. CDR3 sequence (DNA): TGTGCCAGCAGCTTAGGGGCAGGGGGATATGGCAATCAGCCCCAGCATTTT. The genes are TRBV7-2 and TRBJ1-5; 7 nucleotides line up with TRBD1. J gave up 2 bases and V 1 base, and 8 bases lay outside the gene matches. Germline V CDR1 and CDR2: SGHTA, FQGNSA. This CDR3 spans 17 amino acids.

Notes on this clone: An end of the junction differs from the germline gene, which may be a read error. The rearrangement links TRBV9 to TRBJ2-3; TRBD1 matches 7 bases. Germline assignment: CDR1 SGDLS and CDR2 YYNGEE. The CDR3 is 14 amino acids. CDR3 loop: CASSTRQGSETQYF. CDR3 bases: TGTGCCAGCAGCACTCGACAGGGTTCAGAAACGCAGTATTTT.

The chain joins TRBV20-1 to TRBJ1-4; D gene unclear. The germline V gene encodes CDR1 DFQATT and CDR2 SNEGSKA (reference sequence). V was cut by 6 bases and J by 0 bases, with 14 bases left in between. The CDR3 runs to 15 residues. This chain's CDR3 is CSASTGITTNEKLFF. In DNA, the CDR3 is TGCAGTGCGAGTACGGGGATTACAACTAATGAAAAACTGTTTTTT.

This rearrangement joins TRBV24-1 to TRBJ2-1; 10 positions match TRBD1. With V trimmed by 4 bases and J by 5 bases, 4 bases remained unmatched. Germline assignment: CDR1 KGHDR and CDR2 SFDVKD. The CDR3 loop spans 15 amino acids. As DNA, the CDR3 is TGTGCCACCAGTGAGCCGGGACAGGGGAACAATGAGCAGTTCTTC. This gives the protein CATSEPGQGNNEQFF.

This chain joins TRBV5-1 and TRBJ2-5; maybe TRBD1 (6 bases). V lost 0 bases, J lost 3 bases, and 9 bases lay in between. Germline V gene data show CDR1 as SGHRS and CDR2 as YFSETQ. The CDR3 sequence is 14 residues long. CDR3 nucleotide sequence: TGCGCCAGCAGCTTGGCCAACAGGGAAGAGACCCAGTACTTC. Encoded protein: CASSLANREETQYF.

The gene calls are TRBV2 and TRBJ2-5; 9 nucleotides agree with TRBD1. Looked up from germline, CDR1 is SNHLY and CDR2 is FYNNEI. The CDR3 sequence is 15 residues long. V shed 7 bases, J shed 5 bases, and the junction held 11 bases outside the gene matches. The CDR3 region has the DNA TGTGCCAGCACCCGAGAGACAGGGGGTTTTGAGACCCAGTACTTC. It is translated as CASTRETGGFETQYF.

This clone has just a few counts. The genes are TRBV5-4 and TRBJ2-2; D possibly corresponds to TRBD1 (6 bases). The V end was cut by 4 bases, the J end by 1 base, with 14 bases between. The CDR3 spans 16 residues. CDR1 and CDR2 from the germline V gene are SGHNT and YYREEE (reference sequence). The CDR3 region has the DNA TGTGCCAGCAGCCCGTCTGGACAGCAGAACACCGGGGAGCTGTTTTTT. Translation: CASSPSGQQNTGELFF.

The rearrangement uses TRBV3-1 (or the pseudogene TRBV3-2) and TRBJ2-5; 10 bases fit TRBD2. The CDR3 length is 19 residues. Looked up from germline, CDR1 is LGHDT and CDR2 is YNNKEL (reference sequence). The trim removed 4 bases at V and 7 bases at J, leaving 21 bases unmatched. Here the CDR3 reads CASSRPIAGGYPPYVTQYF. In DNA form, the CDR3 reads TGTGCCAGCAGCCGACCAATAGCGGGGGGCTACCCCCCGTATGTGACCCAGTACTTC.

The rearrangement uses TRBV2 and TRBJ1-5, with D unresolved. Germline V gene data show CDR1 as SNHLY and CDR2 as FYNNEI. The CDR3 runs to 15 residues. V lost 6 bases to trimming and J lost 0 bases, with 12 bases between them. Here the CDR3 reads CASRATEDSNQPQHF. The DNA for the CDR3 is TGTGCCAGCAGGGCCACAGAAGATAGCAATCAGCCCCAGCATTTT.

The gene calls are TRBV19 and TRBJ1-2; tentatively, D is TRBD1 (6 bases). CDR3 length: 12 residues. The V gene's germline CDR1 is LNHDA and CDR2 SQIVND (reference sequence). Between the trimmed V and J ends, which lost 3 bases and 12 bases, there was a span of 14 bases. Here the CDR3 DNA reads TGTGCCAGTAGTATTAAAATCGGACAGCACACCTTC. Its translation: CASSIKIGQHTF.

This clone was counted between two and nine times. CDR3 nucleotides: TGCGCCAGCAGTGGTATGGGACAGGGTTCGTACGAGCAGTACTTC. It is translated as CASSGMGQGSYEQYF. J is TRBJ2-7 and V is TRBV10-1, with 9 positions matching TRBD1. The CDR3 consists of 15 residues. V lost 4 bases to trimming and J lost 4 bases; unmatched junction nucleotides: 8. The germline V gene has CDR1 WNHNN and CDR2 SYGVQD (reference sequence).

This chain links TRBV3-1 (or the pseudogene TRBV3-2) with TRBJ2-5, with 10 positions matching TRBD2. CDR3 length: 14 amino acids. Trimming cost V 3 bases and J 5 bases; bases outside gene matches: 3. Germline CDR1 reads LGHDT; CDR2 reads YNNKEL (reference sequence). The CDR3 nucleotides are TGTGCCAGCAGCCAGAGCGGGGGGGCGGAGACCCAGTACTTC. Translated, it gives CASSQSGGAETQYF.

CDR3 residues: CASSPGPAKPPYNEQFF. Here the CDR3 DNA reads TGTGCCAGCTCACCAGGGCCAGCTAAACCTCCATACAATGAGCAGTTCTTC. The chain recombines TRBV18 with TRBJ2-1, with unresolved D. This CDR3 has 17 amino acids. V lost 2 bases and J 4 bases, leaving 18 bases between the germline ends. Looked up from germline, CDR1 is KGHSH and CDR2 is LQKENI.

The V and J genes are TRBV3-1 (or the pseudogene TRBV3-2) and TRBJ2-5; D remains unclear. V gave up 1 base and J gave up 4 bases, with 7 bases separating them. The CDR3 runs 13 residues. The germline gives CDR1 LGHDT, CDR2 YNNKEL (reference sequence). The CDR3 coding sequence is TGTGCCAGCAGCCAAGGACTGCGAGAGACCCAGTACTTC. It specifies CASSQGLRETQYF.

This rearrangement joins TRBV30 to TRBJ1-1; D possibly corresponds to TRBD1 (5 bases). Deletions cut 8 bases from V and 7 bases from J, with 23 bases between. This CDR3 region has 14 residues. Per germline, CDR1 GTSNPN and CDR2 SVGIG (reference sequence). In DNA form, the CDR3 reads TGTGCCCAAGCCCCAAGGACAAGGCCGTTTGAAGCTTTCTTT. This translates into CAQAPRTRPFEAFF.

The CDR3 nucleotides read TGTGCCAGCAGCGACGACAGGGGGCTCGGATTGGAGACCCAGTACTTC. This encodes CASSDDRGLGLETQYF. V gene TRBV7-9 combines with J gene TRBJ2-5; 10 bases map to TRBD1. V shed 5 bases, J shed 5 bases, and the junction held 11 bases outside the gene matches. Germline CDR1 and CDR2: SEHNR and FQNEAQ (reference sequence). The CDR3 is 16 amino acids.

The chain recombines TRBV27 with TRBJ1-6, with 12 nucleotides matching TRBD1. CDR1 is MNHEY, CDR2 SMNVEV, per germline (reference sequence). V gave up 4 bases and J gave up 10 bases; unmatched junction bases: 2. The CDR3 has 14 amino acids. The CDR3 nucleotides are TGTGCCAGCAGTTCGGGACAGGGGGCATCACCCCTCCACTTT. Its translation is CASSSGQGASPLHF.

J is TRBJ1-2 and V is TRBV7-9; TRBD1 matches 9 bases. Trimming at V came to 5 bases and at J to 8 bases, leaving 9 bases not matched to a gene. CDR1 and CDR2 from the germline V gene are SEHNR and FQNEAQ (reference sequence). CDR3 length equals 14 residues. The CDR3 loop is CASSTRTGERGYTF. The CDR3 DNA reads TGTGCCAGCAGCACCCGGACAGGGGAGAGAGGCTACACCTTC.

The chain couples TRBV6-1 to TRBJ1-5; 9 bases match TRBD1. Germline CDR1 MNHNS, CDR2 SASEGT. The V gene end was trimmed by 1 base and the J gene end by 5 bases; junction bases not matched to a gene: 18. The CDR3 length is 20 residues. In DNA form, the CDR3 reads TGTGCCAGCAGTGAAGGTATAGGACAGGGGACCTCACCCCAATATCAGCCCCAGCATTTT. Protein product: CASSEGIGQGTSPQYQPQHF.

V and J are TRBV15 and TRBJ2-7, with a weak D call TRBD1 (7 bases). Trimming removed 0 bases from V and 6 bases from J, with 15 bases in between. Germline V gene data show CDR1 as LNHNV and CDR2 as YYDKDF (reference sequence). This CDR3 has 15 residues. This chain's CDR3 is CATSRDMEGASEQYF. CDR3 coding DNA: TGTGCCACCAGCAGAGATATGGAGGGGGCCTCCGAGCAGTACTTC.

The rearrangement links TRBV27 to TRBJ1-2; D possibly corresponds to TRBD1 (5 bases). CDR1 and CDR2 (germline): MNHEY, SMNVEV (reference sequence). The germline V and J ends were trimmed by 6 bases and 0 bases, with 14 bases remaining between them. The CDR3 sequence is 15 residues long. CDR3 in DNA: TGTGCCAGCAGGGGACCGTCGGGGGCTAACTATGGCTACACCTTC. Translating it yields CASRGPSGANYGYTF.

This chain joins TRBV18 and TRBJ1-3, with 8 bases identical to TRBD1. The J segment lost 0 bases and the V segment lost 2 bases, leaving 0 bases of the junction unmatched. Germline V gene data show CDR1 as KGHSH and CDR2 as LQKENI. The CDR3 sequence is 15 residues long. CDR3 amino acids: CASSPTGGSGNTIYF. As DNA, the CDR3 is TGTGCCAGCTCACCAACAGGGGGCTCTGGAAACACCATATATTTT.

The chain combines TRBV19 with TRBJ1-2; D uncertain. Trimming removed 4 bases at V and 3 bases at J, with 3 bases between. The CDR3 has 11 residues. The germline CDR1 and CDR2 sequences are LNHDA and SQIVND (reference sequence). The CDR3 DNA sequence: TGTGCCAGTAGTAGCGACTATGGCTACACCTTC. Translated: CASSSDYGYTF.

The chain is built from TRBV5-1 and TRBJ2-7, with D possibly being TRBD1 (5 bases). The CDR3 contains 16 residues. The germline CDR1 and CDR2 sequences are SGHRS and YFSETQ. Trimming removed 3 bases from V and 2 bases from J, with 18 bases in between. Here the CDR3 DNA reads TGCGCCAGCAGCTGGCAGCCTCCAGGGTCCCCCTACGAGCAGTACTTC. Its translation is CASSWQPPGSPYEQYF.

The chain carries TRBV5-1 and TRBJ1-1; D not certain. Trimming removed 2 bases at V and 2 bases at J, with 13 bases between. The CDR3 has 15 amino acids. Germline V gene data show CDR1 as SGHRS and CDR2 as YFSETQ. The CDR3 DNA reads TGCGCCAGCAGCTTCTTAGCGATAGCCAACACTGAAGCTTTCTTT. It yields the protein CASSFLAIANTEAFF.

This sequence joins TRBV6-6 and TRBJ2-5; D remains ambiguous. Germline CDR1 reads MNHNY; CDR2 reads SVGAGI (reference sequence). This CDR3 is built from 12 residues. V was cut by 2 bases and J by 5 bases, with 6 bases left in between. CDR3 DNA: TGTGCCAGCAGTTACACAAGTGAGACCCAGTACTTC. Residues: CASSYTSETQYF.

The rearrangement uses TRBV7-2 and TRBJ2-2, with 9 bases aligning to TRBD1. Per germline, CDR1 SGHTA and CDR2 FQGNSA. Trimming cost V 1 base and J 7 bases; bases outside gene matches: 7. The CDR3 has 16 residues. The CDR3 loop reads CASSLGGTGFIGELFF. The CDR3 region has the DNA TGTGCCAGCAGCTTAGGAGGGACAGGGTTTATCGGGGAGCTGTTTTTT.